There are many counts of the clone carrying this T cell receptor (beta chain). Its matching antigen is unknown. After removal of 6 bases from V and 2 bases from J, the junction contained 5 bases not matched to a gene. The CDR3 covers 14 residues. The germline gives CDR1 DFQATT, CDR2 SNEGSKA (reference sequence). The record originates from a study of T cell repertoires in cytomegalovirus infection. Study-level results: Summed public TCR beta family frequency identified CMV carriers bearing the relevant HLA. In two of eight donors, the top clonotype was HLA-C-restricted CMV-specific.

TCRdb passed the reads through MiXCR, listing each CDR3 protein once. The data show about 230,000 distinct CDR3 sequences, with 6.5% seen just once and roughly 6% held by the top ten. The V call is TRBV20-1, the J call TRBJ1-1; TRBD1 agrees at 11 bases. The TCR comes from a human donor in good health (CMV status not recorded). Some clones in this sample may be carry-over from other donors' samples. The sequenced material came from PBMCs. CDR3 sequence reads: CSASGTGGNTEAFF. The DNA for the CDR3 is TGCAGTGCGTCCGGGACAGGGGGTAACACTGAAGCTTTCTTT.